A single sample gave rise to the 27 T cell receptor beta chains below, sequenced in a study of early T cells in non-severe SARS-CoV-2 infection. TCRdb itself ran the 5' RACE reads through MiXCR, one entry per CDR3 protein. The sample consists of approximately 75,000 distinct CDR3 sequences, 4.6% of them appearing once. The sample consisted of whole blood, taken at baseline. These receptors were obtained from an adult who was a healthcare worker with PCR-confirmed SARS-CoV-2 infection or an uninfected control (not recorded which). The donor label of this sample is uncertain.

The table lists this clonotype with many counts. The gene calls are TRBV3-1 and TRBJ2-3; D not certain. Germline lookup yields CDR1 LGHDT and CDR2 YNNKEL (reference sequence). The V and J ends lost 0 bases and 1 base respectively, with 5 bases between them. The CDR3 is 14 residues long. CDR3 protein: CASSQDLGTDTQYF. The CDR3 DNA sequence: TGTGCCAGCAGCCAAGATCTTGGCACAGATACGCAGTATTTT.

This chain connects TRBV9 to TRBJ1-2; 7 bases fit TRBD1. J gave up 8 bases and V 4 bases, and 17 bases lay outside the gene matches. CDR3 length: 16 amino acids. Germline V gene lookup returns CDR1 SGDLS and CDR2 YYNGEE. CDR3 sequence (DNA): TGTGCCAGCAGCTCGAGCCCGCAAATTACAGGGGACGGCTACACCTTC. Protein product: CASSSSPQITGDGYTF.

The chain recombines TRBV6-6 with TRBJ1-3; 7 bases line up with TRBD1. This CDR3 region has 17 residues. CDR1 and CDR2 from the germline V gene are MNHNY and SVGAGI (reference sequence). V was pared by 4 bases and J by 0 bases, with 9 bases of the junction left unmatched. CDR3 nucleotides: TGTGCCAGCAGTTTAACAGGGGCGAGGAGCTCTGGAAACACCATATATTTT. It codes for CASSLTGARSSGNTIYF.

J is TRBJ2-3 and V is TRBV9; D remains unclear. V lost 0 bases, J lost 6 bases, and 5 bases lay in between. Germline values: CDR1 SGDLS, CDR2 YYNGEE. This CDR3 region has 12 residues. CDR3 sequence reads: CASSVDSDTQYF. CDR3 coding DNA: TGTGCCAGCAGCGTAGATAGCGATACGCAGTATTTT.

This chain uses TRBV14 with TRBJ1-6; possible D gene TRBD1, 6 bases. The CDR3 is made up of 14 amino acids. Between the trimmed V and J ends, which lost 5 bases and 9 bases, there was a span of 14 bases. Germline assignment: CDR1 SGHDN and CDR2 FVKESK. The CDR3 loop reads CASSVRGIGSPLHF. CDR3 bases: TGTGCCAGCAGCGTCAGGGGAATCGGTTCACCCCTCCACTTT.

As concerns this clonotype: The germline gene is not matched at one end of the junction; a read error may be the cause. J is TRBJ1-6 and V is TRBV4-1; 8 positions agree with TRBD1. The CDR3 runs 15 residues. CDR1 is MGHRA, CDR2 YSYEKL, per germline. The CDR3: CASSQQGAVNSSLHF. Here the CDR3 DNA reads TGCGCCAGCAGCCAGCAGGGGGCTGTGAATTCATCCCTCCACTTT.

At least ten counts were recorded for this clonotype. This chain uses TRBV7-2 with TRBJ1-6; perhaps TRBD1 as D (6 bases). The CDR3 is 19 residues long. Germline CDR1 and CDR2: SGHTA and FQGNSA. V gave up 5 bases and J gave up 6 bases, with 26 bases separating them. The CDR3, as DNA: TGTGCCAGCAGCCGTTCCACTCTCCGGGGGGCAGGTAGTAATTCACCCCTCCACTTT. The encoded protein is CASSRSTLRGAGSNSPLHF.

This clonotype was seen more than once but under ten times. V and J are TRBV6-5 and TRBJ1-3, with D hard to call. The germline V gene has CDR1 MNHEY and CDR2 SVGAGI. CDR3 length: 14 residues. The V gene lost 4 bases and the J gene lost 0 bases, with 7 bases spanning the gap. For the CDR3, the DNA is TGTGCCAGCAGTTCCGTTTACTCTGGAAACACCATATATTTT. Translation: CASSSVYSGNTIYF.

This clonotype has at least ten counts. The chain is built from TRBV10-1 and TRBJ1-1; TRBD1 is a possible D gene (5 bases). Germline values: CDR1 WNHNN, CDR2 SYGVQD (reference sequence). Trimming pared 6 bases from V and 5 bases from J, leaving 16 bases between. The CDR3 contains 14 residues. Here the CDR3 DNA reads TGCGCCAGCAGCGCAACGGGACGAAAGACTGAAGCTTTCTTT. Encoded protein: CASSATGRKTEAFF.

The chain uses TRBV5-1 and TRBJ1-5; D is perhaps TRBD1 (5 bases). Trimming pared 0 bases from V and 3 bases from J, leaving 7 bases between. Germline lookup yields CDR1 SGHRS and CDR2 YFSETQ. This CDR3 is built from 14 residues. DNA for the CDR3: TGCGCCAGCAGCTTGGAAGGGGCCAATCAGCCCCAGCATTTT. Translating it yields CASSLEGANQPQHF.

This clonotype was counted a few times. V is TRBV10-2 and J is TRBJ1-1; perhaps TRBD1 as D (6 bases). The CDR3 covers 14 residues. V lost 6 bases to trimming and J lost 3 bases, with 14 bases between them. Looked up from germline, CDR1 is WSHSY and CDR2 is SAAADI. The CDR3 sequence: CASRKRDIDTEAFF. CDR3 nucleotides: TGCGCCAGCAGAAAACGGGACATAGACACTGAAGCTTTCTTT.

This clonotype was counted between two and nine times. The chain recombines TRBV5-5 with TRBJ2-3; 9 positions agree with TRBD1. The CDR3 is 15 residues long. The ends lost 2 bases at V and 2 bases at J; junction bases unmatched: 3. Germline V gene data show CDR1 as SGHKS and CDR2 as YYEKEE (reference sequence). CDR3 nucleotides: TGTGCCAGCAGCTTCCGGGACAGGGACACAGATACGCAGTATTTT. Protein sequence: CASSFRDRDTDTQYF.

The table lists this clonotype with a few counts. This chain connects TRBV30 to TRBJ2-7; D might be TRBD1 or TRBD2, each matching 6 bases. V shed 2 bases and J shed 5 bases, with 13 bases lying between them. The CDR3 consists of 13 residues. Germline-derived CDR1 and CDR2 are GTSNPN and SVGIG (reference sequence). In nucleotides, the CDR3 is TGTGCCTGGAGTACAGGTCGGGGGCACGAGCAGTACTTC. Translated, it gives CAWSTGRGHEQYF. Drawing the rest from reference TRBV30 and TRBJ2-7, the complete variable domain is SQTIHQWPATLVQPVGSPLSLECTVEGTSNPNLYWYRQAAGRGLQLLFYSVGIGQISSEVPQNLSASRPQDRQFILSSKKLLLSDSGFYLCAWSTGRGHEQYFGPGTRLTVT.

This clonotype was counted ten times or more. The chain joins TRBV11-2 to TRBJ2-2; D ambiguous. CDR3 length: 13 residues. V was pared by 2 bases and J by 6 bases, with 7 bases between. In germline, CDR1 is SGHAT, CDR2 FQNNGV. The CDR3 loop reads CASSLILSGELFF. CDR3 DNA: TGTGCCAGCAGCTTAATCCTATCCGGGGAGCTGTTTTTT.

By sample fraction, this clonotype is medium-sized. CDR3 DNA: TGTGCCAGCAGCCAAGAAGGGACAGGGCTCGACGAGCAGTACTTC. This encodes CASSQEGTGLDEQYF. This rearrangement joins TRBV4-2 to TRBJ2-7; 9 bases are a match to TRBD1. Germline V gene data show CDR1 as LGHNA and CDR2 as YNFKEQ. This CDR3 comprises 15 residues. Losses at the gene ends were 0 bases for V and 5 bases for J; bases not matched to a gene: 5.

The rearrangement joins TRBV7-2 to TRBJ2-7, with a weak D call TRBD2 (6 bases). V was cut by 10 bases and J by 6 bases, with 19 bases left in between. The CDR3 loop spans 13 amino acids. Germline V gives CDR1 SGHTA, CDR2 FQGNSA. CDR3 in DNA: TGTGCCAACAGAAGAGGGCACGGGGGCGAGCAGTACTTC. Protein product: CANRRGHGGEQYF.

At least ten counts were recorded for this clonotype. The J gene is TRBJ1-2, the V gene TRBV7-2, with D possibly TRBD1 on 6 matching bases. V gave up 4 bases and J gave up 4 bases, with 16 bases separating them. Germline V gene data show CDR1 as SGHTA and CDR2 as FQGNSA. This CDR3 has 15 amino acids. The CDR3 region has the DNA TGTGCCAGCAGCTCACCAGGGGAGGGGGGCTATGGCTACACCTTC. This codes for CASSSPGEGGYGYTF. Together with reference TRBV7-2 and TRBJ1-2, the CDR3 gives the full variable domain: GAGVSQSPSNKVTEKGKDVELRCDPISGHTALYWYRQSLGQGLEFLIYFQGNSAPDKSGLPSDRFSAERTGGSVSTLTIQRTQQEDSAVYLCASSSPGEGGYGYTFGSGTRLTVV.

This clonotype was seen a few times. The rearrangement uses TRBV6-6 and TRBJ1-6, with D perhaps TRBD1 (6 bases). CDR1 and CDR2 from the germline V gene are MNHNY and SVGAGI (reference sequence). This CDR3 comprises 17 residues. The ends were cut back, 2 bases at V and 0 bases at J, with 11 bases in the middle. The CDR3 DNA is TGTGCCAGCAGTTACGGAACAGGGTCCTCCTATAATTCACCCCTCCACTTT. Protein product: CASSYGTGSSYNSPLHF.

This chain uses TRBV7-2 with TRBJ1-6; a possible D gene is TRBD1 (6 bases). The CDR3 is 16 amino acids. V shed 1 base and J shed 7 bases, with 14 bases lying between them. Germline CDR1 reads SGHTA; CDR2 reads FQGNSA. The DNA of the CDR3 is TGTGCCAGCAGCTTAGATTCAGGGGTAATCAATTCACCCCTCCACTTT. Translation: CASSLDSGVINSPLHF.

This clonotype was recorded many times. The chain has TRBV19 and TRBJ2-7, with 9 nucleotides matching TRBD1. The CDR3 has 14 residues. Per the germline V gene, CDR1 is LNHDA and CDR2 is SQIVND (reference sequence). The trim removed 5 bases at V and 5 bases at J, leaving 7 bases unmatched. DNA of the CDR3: TGTGCCAGTAGTTCACAGGGGGCGGTCAACGAGCAGTACTTC. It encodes CASSSQGAVNEQYF.

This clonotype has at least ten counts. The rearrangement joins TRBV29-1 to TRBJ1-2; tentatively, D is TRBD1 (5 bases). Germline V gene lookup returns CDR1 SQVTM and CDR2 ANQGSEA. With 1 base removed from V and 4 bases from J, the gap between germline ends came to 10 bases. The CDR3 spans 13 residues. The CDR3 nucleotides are TGCAGCGTTGAAGGGCAGGGTACCTATGGCTACACCTTC. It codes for CSVEGQGTYGYTF.

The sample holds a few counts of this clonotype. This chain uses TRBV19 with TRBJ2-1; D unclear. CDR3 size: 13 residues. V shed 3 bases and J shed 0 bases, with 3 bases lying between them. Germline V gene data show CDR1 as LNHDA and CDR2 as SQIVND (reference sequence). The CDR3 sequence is CASSISSYNEQFF. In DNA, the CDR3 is TGTGCCAGTAGTATCAGCTCCTACAATGAGCAGTTCTTC.

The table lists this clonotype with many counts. This CDR3 reads CATSREGGVYEQYF. Written as DNA, the CDR3 is TGTGCCACCAGCAGAGAAGGGGGCGTCTACGAGCAGTACTTC. This chain links TRBV15 with TRBJ2-7; 7 bases line up with TRBD1. Trimming took 0 bases from V and 3 from J; bases not matched to a gene: 2. Germline lookup yields CDR1 LNHNV and CDR2 YYDKDF (reference sequence). The CDR3 totals 14 residues. The entire variable domain, with the rest obtained from reference TRBV15 and TRBJ2-7, is as follows: DAMVIQNPRYQVTQFGKPVTLSCSQTLNHNVMYWYQQKSSQAPKLLFHYYDKDFNNEADTPDNFQSRRPNTSFCFLDIRSPGLGDTAMYLCATSREGGVYEQYFGPGTRLTVT.

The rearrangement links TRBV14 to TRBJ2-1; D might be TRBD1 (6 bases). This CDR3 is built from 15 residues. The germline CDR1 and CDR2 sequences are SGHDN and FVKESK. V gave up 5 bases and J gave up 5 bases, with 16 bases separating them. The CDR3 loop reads CASSSRGGGDNEQFF. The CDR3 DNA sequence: TGTGCCAGCAGCTCCAGGGGTGGGGGAGACAATGAGCAGTTCTTC.

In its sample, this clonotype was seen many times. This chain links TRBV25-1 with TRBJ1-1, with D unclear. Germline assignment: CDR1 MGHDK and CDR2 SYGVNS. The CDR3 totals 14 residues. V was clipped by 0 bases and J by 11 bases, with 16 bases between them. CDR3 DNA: TGTGCCAGCAGTGAATATCCGGCCTTCTTCGGGGCTTTCTTT. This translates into CASSEYPAFFGAFF.

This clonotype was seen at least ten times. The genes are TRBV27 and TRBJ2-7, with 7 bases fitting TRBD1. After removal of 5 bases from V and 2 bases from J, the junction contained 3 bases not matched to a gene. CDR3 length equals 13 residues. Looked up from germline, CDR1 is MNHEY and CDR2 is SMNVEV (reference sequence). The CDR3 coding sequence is TGTGCCAGCAGTCGGGACAGAACCTACGAGCAGTACTTC. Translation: CASSRDRTYEQYF.

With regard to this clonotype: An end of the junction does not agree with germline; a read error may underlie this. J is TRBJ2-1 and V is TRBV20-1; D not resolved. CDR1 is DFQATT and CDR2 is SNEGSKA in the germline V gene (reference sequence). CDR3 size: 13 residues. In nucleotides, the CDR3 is TGCAGTGCCCCGGCCCGACCCTACAATGAGCAGCTCTTC. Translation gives CSAPARPYNEQLF.